These 6 T cell receptor beta chains originate from one sample sequenced in a study of patients and donors after allogeneic stem cell transplantation. Each CDR3 protein is one row after TCRdb ran MiXCR on the RT-PCR reads. This sample has about 960,000 distinct CDR3 sequences; roughly 18% occur once, and the top ten carry around 6%. The sample comprised blood, either unsorted or a sorted T cell fraction (not recorded which). Receptor source: a human donor who was either an allogeneic HSCT recipient or a stem cell or donor lymphocyte infusion donor (not recorded which). It is not recorded whose cells these are; they may come from a transplant donor.

The chain has TRBV5-5 and TRBJ2-5; possible D gene TRBD1, 5 bases. The CDR3 totals 15 residues. Germline V gene sequence: CDR1 SGHKS, CDR2 YYEKEE (reference sequence). The V end was cut by 0 bases, the J end by 2 bases, with 11 bases between. CDR3 in amino acids: CASSLAERTQETQYF. DNA for the CDR3: TGTGCCAGCAGCTTGGCGGAGAGGACACAAGAGACCCAGTACTTC.

This chain uses TRBV27 with TRBJ2-7, with D possibly TRBD1 on 5 matching bases. The CDR3 is 13 residues long. The germline gives CDR1 MNHEY, CDR2 SMNVEV (reference sequence). V was cut by 4 bases and J by 3 bases, with 10 bases left in between. The CDR3 protein is CASSSRQNYEQYF. For the CDR3, the DNA is TGTGCCAGCAGTTCGCGACAGAACTACGAGCAGTACTTC.

This clonotype showed up just a few times. The chain links TRBV11-2 to TRBJ2-3; 12 bases are shared with TRBD2. Trimming cost V 5 bases and J 2 bases; bases outside gene matches: 5. Germline CDR1 and CDR2: SGHAT and FQNNGV. This CDR3 has 16 amino acids. This chain's CDR3 is CASSPGLAGNTDTQYF. DNA of the CDR3: TGTGCCAGCAGCCCTGGACTAGCGGGAAACACAGATACGCAGTATTTT.

This clonotype was observed at least ten times. The rearrangement uses TRBV5-1 and TRBJ2-1; maybe TRBD2 (6 bases). Deletions cut 4 bases from V and 8 bases from J, with 22 bases between. The CDR3 is 16 amino acids. CDR1 and CDR2 (germline): SGHRS, YFSETQ. CDR3 bases: TGCGCCAGCAGCGCATCCGGGGGTTATGGGTTCGATGAGCAGTTCTTC. Its translation: CASSASGGYGFDEQFF.

The sample holds a few counts of this clonotype. The genes are TRBV6-1 and TRBJ1-6, with D unresolved. Germline CDR1 reads MNHNS; CDR2 reads SASEGT. The CDR3 loop spans 15 amino acids. The V end lost 6 bases, the J end lost 2 bases, and 11 bases lay between the germline ends. This CDR3 is CASRPLDTYNSPLHF. CDR3 DNA sequence: TGTGCCAGCAGACCTCTTGACACCTATAATTCACCCCTCCACTTT.

This clonotype was counted at least ten times. The chain employs TRBV7-2 and TRBJ2-1, with D unclear. Deletions cut 1 base from V and 6 bases from J, with 13 bases between. This CDR3 is built from 15 residues. CDR1 is SGHTA and CDR2 is FQGNSA in the germline V gene. CDR3: CASSLVEISANEQFF. CDR3 in DNA: TGTGCCAGCAGCTTAGTGGAGATCTCTGCCAATGAGCAGTTCTTC.